Shown below are 25 T cell receptor beta chains from a single sample sequenced in a study of blood T cell repertoires in COVID-19 (dated by TCRdb to about 2020). Libraries came from the immunoSEQ multiplex PCR assay. TCRdb carries this immuneACCESS record with in-frame sequences only. Its versions omit some clonotypes, under half of them owing to an unresolved V gene in the studies checked, with the rest unexplained. The sample table holds 73,000 or so clones, of which approximately 90% were seen once. Roughly 8.1% of the sample comes from the top ten. The sample was peripheral blood. The receptors were sampled from a man aged 25 to 40 with acute or convalescent COVID-19.

V usage is TRBV28 and J usage is TRBJ1-2, with TRBD1 matching 7 bases. The CDR3 has 13 residues. CDR1 is MDHEN, CDR2 SYDVKM, per germline. The V and J ends lost 5 bases and 8 bases, in that order; junction bases with no gene match: 8. The CDR3 DNA sequence: TGTGCCAGCAGTCCCGACAGGGAACGCGGCTACACCTTC. This translates into CASSPDRERGYTF.

This chain uses TRBV12-3 or TRBV12-4 with TRBJ1-5; the match to TRBD1 covers 7 bases. The CDR3 consists of 13 residues. Trimming took 6 bases from V and 3 from J; bases not matched to a gene: 2. CDR3 coding DNA: TGTGCCAGCAGAACAGGGGACAATCAGCCCCAGCATTTT. Translated: CASRTGDNQPQHF.

The chain uses TRBV6-1 and TRBJ1-2, with D tentatively TRBD1 (6 bases). Germline CDR1 is MNHNS and CDR2 is SASEGT. Deletions cut 2 bases from V and 12 bases from J, with 19 bases between. This CDR3 has 14 amino acids. CDR3 in amino acids: CASSERVREQGHTF. DNA for the CDR3: TGTGCCAGCAGTGAAAGGGTTCGGGAACAGGGCCACACCTTC.

The V and J genes are TRBV7-9 and TRBJ1-2; D might be TRBD1 (5 bases). CDR1 and CDR2 from the germline V gene are SEHNR and FQNEAQ (reference sequence). V lost 5 bases to trimming and J lost 0 bases, with 16 bases between them. The CDR3 length is 16 residues. The CDR3: CASSPVVGRANYGYTF. In nucleotides, the CDR3 is TGTGCCAGCAGCCCCGTGGTGGGCAGGGCTAACTATGGCTACACCTTC.

In its sample, this clone was seen once. J is TRBJ1-1 and V is TRBV21-1; the table's D call TRBD1 went unverified against the DNA. TRBV21-1 is listed as a pseudogene. The CDR3 contains 13 residues. The CDR3 reads CASSRGRNTEAFF. CDR3 sequence (DNA): TGTGCCAGCAGCAGGGGCCGGAACACTGAAGCTTTCTTT.

V gene TRBV14 combines with J gene TRBJ2-2; TRBD2 matches at 8 bases. V lost 4 bases and J lost 1; bases outside the gene matches: 11. This CDR3 has 18 amino acids. CDR1 is SGHDN and CDR2 is FVKESK in the germline V gene. The CDR3 protein is CASSRAILSGMNTGELFF. The CDR3 DNA follows: TGTGCCAGCAGCCGTGCAATCCTTAGCGGGATGAACACCGGGGAGCTGTTTTTT.

This chain uses TRBV3-1 (or the pseudogene TRBV3-2) with TRBJ1-1; D is unclear. The CDR3 spans 12 residues. Trimming shortened V by 3 bases and J by 7 bases, and 9 bases separated the two germline ends. The germline V gene has CDR1 LGHDT and CDR2 YNNKEL (reference sequence). CDR3 DNA sequence: TGTGCCAGCAGCCATAACAACTATGAAGCTTTCTTT. It translates to CASSHNNYEAFF.

The rearrangement joins TRBV5-6 to TRBJ2-5, with 8 bases lining up with TRBD2. Germline-derived CDR1 and CDR2 are SGHDT and YYEEEE. CDR3 length equals 17 residues. With 1 base clipped from V and 2 bases from J, the junction kept 10 bases outside the gene matches. CDR3: CASSLIGGRFGQETQYF. DNA for the CDR3: TGTGCCAGCAGCTTGATCGGCGGGAGGTTCGGGCAAGAGACCCAGTACTTC.

This chain uses TRBV6-5 with TRBJ2-4, with D maybe TRBD1 (6 bases). Trimming shortened V by 0 bases and J by 7 bases, and 13 bases separated the two germline ends. CDR3 length: 15 residues. Looked up from germline, CDR1 is MNHEY and CDR2 is SVGAGI. The CDR3 bases are TGTGCCAGCAGTTACTCGACAGGCTCCGGTAACATTCAGTACTTC. Its protein is CASSYSTGSGNIQYF.

This rearrangement joins TRBV30 to TRBJ2-1; 7 bases map to TRBD2. The trim removed 0 bases at V and 9 bases at J, leaving 2 bases unmatched. CDR3 length: 12 amino acids. The germline V gene encodes CDR1 GTSNPN and CDR2 SVGIG (reference sequence). The CDR3 spells CAWSVLASEQFF. In nucleotides, the CDR3 is TGTGCCTGGAGTGTACTAGCGAGTGAGCAGTTCTTC. Complete variable domain (other parts from reference TRBV30 and TRBJ2-1): SQTIHQWPATLVQPVGSPLSLECTVEGTSNPNLYWYRQAAGRGLQLLFYSVGIGQISSEVPQNLSASRPQDRQFILSSKKLLLSDSGFYLCAWSVLASEQFFGPGTRLTVL.

The chain links TRBV12-3 or TRBV12-4 to TRBJ2-5, with D perhaps matching TRBD2 (5 bases). V was cut by 4 bases and J by 7 bases, with 13 bases left in between. The CDR3 consists of 13 residues. As DNA, the CDR3 is TGTGCCAGCAGTTATAAGCGGTTGGGGACCCAGTACTTC. Translation gives CASSYKRLGTQYF.

The chain is built from TRBV9 and TRBJ2-5, with TRBD2 matching over 13 bases. J gave up 5 bases and V 3 bases, and 7 bases lay outside the gene matches. The germline gives CDR1 SGDLS, CDR2 YYNGEE. The CDR3 covers 16 residues. The CDR3 DNA sequence: TGTGCCAGCAGCGAGGGGACTAGCGGGAAGGCGGAGACCCAGTACTTC. Protein sequence: CASSEGTSGKAETQYF.

V usage is TRBV11-2 and J usage is TRBJ1-3; the D gene is possibly TRBD1 (5 bases). The length of the CDR3 is 15 residues. Trimming cost V 5 bases and J 3 bases, with 14 bases left between them. Germline V gives CDR1 SGHAT, CDR2 FQNNGV. CDR3 region: CASSPFQGGGNTIYF. The CDR3 DNA reads TGTGCCAGCAGCCCCTTCCAGGGTGGTGGAAACACCATATATTTT. Complete variable domain (other parts from reference TRBV11-2 and TRBJ1-3): EAGVAQSPRYKIIEKRQSVAFWCNPISGHATLYWYQQILGQGPKLLIQFQNNGVVDDSQLPKDRFSAERLKGVDSTLKIQPAKLEDSAVYLCASSPFQGGGNTIYFGEGSWLTVV.

The V call is TRBV6-6, the J call TRBJ1-5; 8 nucleotides align to TRBD1. The germline V gene encodes CDR1 MNHNY and CDR2 SVGAGI (reference sequence). J gave up 7 bases and V 0 bases, and 2 bases lay outside the gene matches. The CDR3 consists of 14 residues. DNA of the CDR3: TGTGCCAGCAGTTACTCGACAGGGGAGCAGCCCCAGCATTTT. Its protein is CASSYSTGEQPQHF.

V is TRBV4-2 and J is TRBJ2-1; a possible D gene is TRBD1 (6 bases). The CDR3 contains 13 residues. The V end lost 1 base, the J end lost 7 bases, and 8 bases lay between the germline ends. Germline V gives CDR1 LGHNA, CDR2 YNFKEQ. CDR3 loop: CASSQGQANEQFF. CDR3 bases: TGTGCCAGCAGCCAAGGACAGGCGAATGAGCAGTTCTTC.

The J gene is TRBJ2-3, the V gene TRBV5-6, with D hard to call. The CDR3 length is 19 residues. Looked up from germline, CDR1 is SGHDT and CDR2 is YYEEEE. Trimming left V 0 bases short and J 2 bases short, with 22 bases between. In DNA, the CDR3 is TGTGCCAGCAGCTTGGCCGATTTGGCGGATTTTGCGGCCACAGATACGCAGTATTTT. Its translation is CASSLADLADFAATDTQYF.

This chain uses TRBV19 with TRBJ2-1; possible D gene TRBD2, 6 bases. Germline CDR1 and CDR2: LNHDA and SQIVND (reference sequence). V lost 6 bases, J lost 6 bases, and 21 bases lay in between. The CDR3 contains 16 residues. Written as DNA, the CDR3 is TGTGCCAGTAGCCGTCCTGGGGCGGGGCCCCTCAATGAGCAGTTCTTC. Residues: CASSRPGAGPLNEQFF. The full variable domain, completed using reference TRBV19 and TRBJ2-1, is DGGITQSPKYLFRKEGQNVTLSCEQNLNHDAMYWYRQDPGQGLRLIYYSQIVNDFQKGDIAEGYSVSREKKESFPLTVTSAQKNPTAFYLCASSRPGAGPLNEQFFGPGTRLTVL.

The chain employs TRBV18 and TRBJ2-7; D uncertain. The CDR3 covers 13 residues. Germline lookup yields CDR1 KGHSH and CDR2 LQKENI. V was pared by 2 bases and J by 7 bases, with 12 bases between. CDR3 bases: TGTGCCAGCTCACCAGCGATCACCAGGGAGCAGTACTTC. It translates to CASSPAITREQYF.

The rearrangement links TRBV27 to TRBJ1-3; the D is unclear. Germline V lookup: CDR1 MNHEY, CDR2 SMNVEV (reference sequence). Deletions cut 1 base from V and 8 bases from J, with 6 bases between. This CDR3 region has 12 residues. This CDR3 is CASSLFRDTIYF. As DNA, the CDR3 is TGTGCCAGCAGTTTATTCCGGGACACCATATATTTT.

The CDR3 here is CASSIRGASLETQYF. The CDR3 DNA sequence: TGTGCCAGTAGTATACGGGGGGCCAGTTTGGAGACCCAGTACTTC. The chain uses TRBV19 and TRBJ2-5, with D possibly matching TRBD2 (7 bases). V was trimmed by 2 bases and J by 5 bases, leaving 15 bases between them. This CDR3 has 15 amino acids. Per the germline V gene, CDR1 is LNHDA and CDR2 is SQIVND (reference sequence).

The CDR3 sequence: CATSDGQGRYQETQYF. The CDR3 DNA sequence: TGTGCCACCAGTGACGGACAGGGCCGGTACCAAGAGACCCAGTACTTC. The gene calls are TRBV24-1 and TRBJ2-5, with 8 positions matching TRBD1. With 4 bases clipped from V and 0 bases from J, the junction kept 6 bases outside the gene matches. The germline V gene has CDR1 KGHDR and CDR2 SFDVKD. The CDR3 has 16 residues.

This clone was seen once. The chain joins TRBV7-9 to TRBJ2-1; possible D gene TRBD2, 7 bases. Germline lookup yields CDR1 SEHNR and CDR2 FQNEAQ (reference sequence). The CDR3 contains 14 residues. V lost 5 bases and J lost 6, with 14 bases in between. As DNA, the CDR3 is TGTGCCAGCAGCCCAGAGGGGGGGAGCAATGAGCAGTTCTTC. Residues: CASSPEGGSNEQFF.

This chain links TRBV6-5 with TRBJ2-1; 8 nucleotides match TRBD2. The trim removed 4 bases at V and 7 bases at J, leaving 6 bases unmatched. The CDR3 sequence is 14 residues long. Germline V CDR1 and CDR2: MNHEY, SVGAGI. The CDR3 DNA reads as TGTGCCAGCAGTTCGGGAGGGCCGGGGAATGAGCAGTTCTTC. Its translation: CASSSGGPGNEQFF.

V gene TRBV19 combines with J gene TRBJ2-1; D perhaps matches TRBD2 (7 bases). This CDR3 has 13 residues. V lost 1 base, J lost 12 bases, and 13 bases lay in between. CDR1 is LNHDA, CDR2 SQIVND, per germline (reference sequence). CDR3 loop: CASSIGKGGMQFF. CDR3 nucleotide sequence: TGTGCCAGTAGTATAGGGAAGGGGGGGATGCAGTTCTTC. The full variable domain, rest sourced from reference TRBV19 and TRBJ2-1, is DGGITQSPKYLFRKEGQNVTLSCEQNLNHDAMYWYRQDPGQGLRLIYYSQIVNDFQKGDIAEGYSVSREKKESFPLTVTSAQKNPTAFYLCASSIGKGGMQFFGPGTRLTVL.

This clone appeared a single time. The rearrangement joins TRBV4-1 to TRBJ2-3; TRBD2 agrees at 7 bases. The CDR3 covers 15 residues. Germline V CDR1 and CDR2: MGHRA, YSYEKL. V lost 8 bases and J lost 6; bases outside the gene matches: 14. CDR3 in amino acids: CASRASRELADTQYF. In nucleotides, the CDR3 is TGCGCCAGCCGTGCCTCGCGGGAGTTGGCGGATACGCAGTATTTT.